The clone carrying this TCR beta chain has a handful of counts. Specified treatment: oral pan-JAK inhibitor, 5-10 mg twice daily. Extracted RNA was reverse transcribed into cDNA, the sequencing template. Measured with immunoSEQ multiplex PCR; TCRdb has only the in-frame clones, and not every one. The sample contains 150,000 to 250,000 clones, 50% to 60% of which appear only once. The data originate from a study of CD8+ T cells in alopecia areata. The CDR3 consists of 13 residues. CDR1 and CDR2 (germline): SQVTM, ANQGSEA. Trimming took 8 bases from V and 2 from J, leaving 14 bases between them. This receptor was identified in a human donor with alopecia areata. The sample was CD4+ T cells sorted from blood, taken at week 4, from a patient treated with tofacitinib. V is TRBV29-1 and J is TRBJ2-3, with D perhaps matching TRBD1 or TRBD2 (5 bases each). CDR3 protein: CSIDGASTDTQYF. CDR3 coding DNA: TGCAGCATCGACGGGGCTTCCACAGATACGCAGTATTTT.